This record covers a single TCR beta chain. Its matching antigen is unknown. This entry is derived from a study of cytomegalovirus exposure and HLA in healthy donors. V dropped 3 bases and J dropped 2; count of bases not matched to a gene: 5. CDR3 length equals 15 residues. Germline-derived CDR1 and CDR2 are SGHNT and YYREEE (reference sequence). Primers for the PCR totalled 60 Vbeta and 13 Jbeta. Generated by immunoSEQ multiplex PCR, the TCRdb table keeps only in-frame clones and is missing some. The repertoire table contains around 75,000 clones. Regarding the study as a whole: Previous analysis showed most TCR beta V segments were productive about 90% or about 30% of the time. Later, an analysis showed that TCR beta chains associated with HLA were more clonally expanded than others that were equally common. A missense DCLRE1C variant was associated with V- and J-gene trimming of TCR beta chains in a later analysis, and an independent cohort replicated the association.

The sequenced sample was PBMCs. This TCR was sampled from a boy aged 10-17 years in good health and CMV-seronegative. The chain combines TRBV5-4 with TRBJ2-3; 8 bases align to TRBD2. CDR3 sequence: CASSSLAEYTDTQYF. The CDR3 region has the DNA TGTGCCAGCAGCTCACTAGCGGAATACACAGATACGCAGTATTTT.